The 8 T cell receptor delta chains below all came from one sample that was sequenced in a study of γδ T cells in repeated Plasmodium falciparum infection. Bulk repertoires came from Vgamma9/Vdelta2+ or Vdelta2-negative gammadelta T cells flow-sorted from PBMC. TCRdb re-called the multiplex PCR reads via CATT. The sample includes about 48,000 delta-chain clones, roughly 1.5% seen only once; the top ten take 8.5% to 10%. The material sequenced was gamma-delta T cells from blood. The receptors shown here come from a pool of human donors (malaria-infected and uninfected, not separated).

Regarding this clone: A read error may account for a junction end that differs from germline. This chain connects TRDV1 to TRDJ1, with 8 bases lining up with TRDD3. Matching the DNA to germline supplied the J gene, which TCRdb does not give. CDR3 size: 16 residues. Germline V lookup: CDR1 TSWWSYY, CDR2 QGS. The CDR3 DNA sequence: TGTGCCCTTGGGGAATTGGAGGGGATACCCACCGATAAACTCATCTTT. As protein: CALGELEGIPTDKLIF.

Relative to its sample, this clone is medium-sized. The genes are TRDV1 and TRDJ1, with TRDD3 identical over 12 bases. The CDR3 has 18 amino acids. Germline V gene sequence: CDR1 TSWWSYY, CDR2 QGS. Trimming removed 2 bases from V and 7 bases from J; junction bases left unmatched: 14. The chain's CDR3 is CALGETQELLGDTLKLIF. DNA for the CDR3: TGTGCTCTTGGGGAAACGCAGGAACTACTGGGGGATACCCTTAAACTCATCTTT.

This clone showed up just a few times. TCRdb's protein, taken from a much larger clone, differs from this DNA's translation at residue 15, likely owing to a read error; the protein displayed comes from the DNA. The chain couples TRDV1 to TRDJ1, with D tentatively TRDD3 (5 bases). Because TCRdb records no J gene, it was assigned here through a match of the DNA to germline. Germline lookup yields CDR1 TSWWSYY and CDR2 QGS. This CDR3 has 19 residues. Trimming left V 3 bases short and J 7 bases short, with 30 bases between. The CDR3 is CALGDAIQAGPIPYGKLIF. CDR3 bases: TGTGCTCTTGGGGACGCTATCCAAGCTGGGCCGATTCCGTACGGTAAACTCATCTTT.

This clone has just a few counts. For this DNA, TCRdb reports the protein of a much larger clone, which diverges at residue 11, most likely from a read error; the protein presented here is translated directly from the DNA. The chain links TRDV1 to TRDJ1; 8 nucleotides agree with TRDD3. This CDR3 comprises 23 residues. Germline CDR1 reads TSWWSYY; CDR2 reads QGS. Trimming removed 0 bases from V and 0 bases from J; junction bases left unmatched: 24. CDR3 DNA: TGTGCTCTTGGGGAACTCAGCCTTCCCGAGTGCTGGGGGAGGGGTTGGGACACCGATAAACTCATCTTT. This sequence encodes CALGELSLPECWGRGWDTDKLIF.

This clone occurred a few times. TCRdb shows a much larger clone's protein in place of this DNA's translation, and the two differ at residue 15, likely through a read error; the protein shown is translated from the DNA. The chain is built from TRDV2 and TRDJ1; 10 bases agree with TRDD3. In the absence of a J gene in TCRdb, the DNA was matched to germline to assign it here. This CDR3 is built from 19 residues. From germline, CDR1 is GEAIGNYY and CDR2 EKD. This CDR3 is CACDTLRGWGILHTGKLIF. Written as DNA, the CDR3 is TGTGCCTGTGACACCCTCCGCGGGTGGGGGATACTCCACACCGGTAAACTCATCTTT.

The chain is built from TRDV2 and TRDJ1; 11 bases fit TRDD3. The J gene comes from matching the DNA to germline here; TCRdb lacks it. V lost 0 bases, J lost 7 bases, and 12 bases stayed unmatched. Germline CDR1 is GEAIGNYY and CDR2 is EKD. The length of the CDR3 is 17 residues. This CDR3 is CACDTVRGLGDRGKLIF. Here the CDR3 DNA reads TGTGCCTGTGACACCGTGAGGGGACTGGGGGATAGAGGTAAACTCATCTTT.

The chain couples TRDV2 to TRDJ1; 12 bases are shared with TRDD3. The J gene was missing in TCRdb and was found by matching the end of the DNA to germline. The V gene end was trimmed by 6 bases and the J gene end by 0 bases; junction bases not matched to a gene: 10. This CDR3 has 17 residues. CDR1 is GEAIGNYY, CDR2 EKD, per germline. The CDR3 DNA reads TGTGCCTGTAACGAACTGGGGGATACCCCATACACCGATAAACTCATCTTT. This encodes CACNELGDTPYTDKLIF.

This clone was detected ten times or more. A single base separates this from a much larger clone, so it may be a read error. The sample contains more than one DNA sequence encoding this CDR3. The rearrangement uses TRDV1 and TRDJ1, with a possible D match to TRDD3 (5 bases). TCRdb leaves out the J gene; it was filled in here by matching the DNA to germline. CDR3 length equals 22 residues. Germline V gene sequence: CDR1 TSWWSYY, CDR2 QGS. The CDR3 sequence: CALGELFRETDFVPLYTDKLIF. The CDR3 bases are TGCGCTCTTGGGGAACTATTTCGGGAAACCGACTTTGTACCCCTATACACCGATAAACTCATCTTT.